The entry that follows covers one T cell receptor beta chain sequence. Its specificity is not known. Measured with immunoSEQ multiplex PCR; TCRdb has only the in-frame clones, and not every one. The repertoire holds 760,000 or so clones, with around 96% as singletons. Naivety among CD8 cells was defined by CD45RO negativity and positive CCR7 selection, thereby excluding terminally differentiated effector memory CD45RA+ cells. This sample is drawn from a study of shared clonotypes between healthy human individuals. General study findings and limits: Researchers sampled blood only, noting tissue repertoires likely differ.

The germline CDR1 and CDR2 sequences are SGHNT and YYREEE (reference sequence). Trimming removed 2 bases from V and 2 bases from J; junction bases left unmatched: 1. This CDR3 region has 14 residues. Sequenced sample: naive CD8+ T cells sorted from blood. The chain uses TRBV5-4 and TRBJ2-7, with 10 bases lining up with TRBD1. The TCR originated in a man younger than 40 in good health. CDR3 nucleotides: TGTGCCAGCAGCTTCGGGACAGGGGCCTACGAGCAGTACTTC. Its translation: CASSFGTGAYEQYF.